This T cell receptor (beta chain) was obtained from a study of CD8 T cells in Susac syndrome. Controls were healthy donors (matched for age and sex). Reverse transcription of 0.5 to 1 ug RNA was performed with random hexamers. In TCRdb, the immunoSEQ multiplex PCR reads were re-called with MiXCR into one record per CDR3 protein. The sample records about 120,000 distinct CDR3 sequences, about 95% being singletons. The receptor was isolated from a human donor in good health. The sequenced sample consisted of CD4+ T cells from PBMCs.

In DNA form, the CDR3 reads TGTGCCAGCAGCTTAGCGTCGGGACTAGCGGGAGCGGAGACCCAGTACTTC. Its translation is CASSLASGLAGAETQYF. The rearrangement links TRBV7-9 to TRBJ2-5; 14 nucleotides align to TRBD2. This CDR3 comprises 17 residues. Losses at the gene ends were 0 bases for V and 5 bases for J; bases not matched to a gene: 5. Per germline, CDR1 SEHNR and CDR2 FQNEAQ (reference sequence). Full variable domain (outside the CDR3, taken from reference TRBV7-9 and TRBJ2-5): DTGVSQNPRHKITKRGQNVTFRCDPISEHNRLYWYRQTLGQGPEFLTYFQNEAQLEKSRLLSDRFSAERPKGSFSTLEIQRTEQGDSAMYLCASSLASGLAGAETQYFGPGTRLLVL.